This TCR beta chain emerged from a study of T cells in Graves' hyperthyroidism and ophthalmopathy. Study-level results: Ophthalmopathy prediction by the model preceded onset by a median about 6.8 months.

This CDR3 has 14 amino acids. CDR1 and CDR2 from the germline V gene are DFQATT and SNEGSKA (reference sequence). V lost 4 bases and J lost 6, with 15 bases in between. Note on this clonotype: Its target is unknown.

TCR beta CDR3 region amplification was performed from RNA transcripts. Primed by the HTBI set, a first-round RT-PCR was run on the TCR CDR3. TCRdb passed the multiplex PCR reads through MiXCR, listing each CDR3 protein once. Counted here are more than 450,000 distinct CDR3 sequences, around 15% occurring once; the ten biggest clones make up approximately 15%. This receptor was identified in a middle-aged woman with Graves' hyperthyroidism. Sequenced: blood. The chain recombines TRBV20-1 with TRBJ2-2, with TRBD2 as a possible D gene (5 bases). The CDR3 DNA follows: TGCAGTGCTACCCCGATGCGGGCCCCCGGGGAGCTGTTTTTT. Residues: CSATPMRAPGELFF.